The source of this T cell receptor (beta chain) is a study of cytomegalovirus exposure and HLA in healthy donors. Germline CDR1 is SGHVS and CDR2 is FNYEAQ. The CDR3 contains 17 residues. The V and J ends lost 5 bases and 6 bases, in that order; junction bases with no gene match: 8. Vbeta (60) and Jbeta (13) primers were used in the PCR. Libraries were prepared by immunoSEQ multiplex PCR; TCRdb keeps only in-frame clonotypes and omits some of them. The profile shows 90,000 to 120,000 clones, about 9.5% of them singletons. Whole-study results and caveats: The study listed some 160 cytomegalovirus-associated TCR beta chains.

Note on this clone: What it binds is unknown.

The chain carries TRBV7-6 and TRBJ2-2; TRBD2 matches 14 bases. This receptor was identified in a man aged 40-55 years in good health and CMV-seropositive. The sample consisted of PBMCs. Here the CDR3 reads CASSPGTSGSSPGELFF. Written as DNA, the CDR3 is TGTGCCAGCAGCCCAGGGACTAGCGGGAGTAGCCCCGGGGAGCTGTTTTTT. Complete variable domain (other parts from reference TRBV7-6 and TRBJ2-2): GAGVSQSPRYKVTKRGQDVALRCDPISGHVSLYWYRQALGQGPEFLTYFNYEAQQDKSGLPNDRFSAERPEGSISTLTIQRTEQRDSAMYRCASSPGTSGSSPGELFFGEGSRLTVL.